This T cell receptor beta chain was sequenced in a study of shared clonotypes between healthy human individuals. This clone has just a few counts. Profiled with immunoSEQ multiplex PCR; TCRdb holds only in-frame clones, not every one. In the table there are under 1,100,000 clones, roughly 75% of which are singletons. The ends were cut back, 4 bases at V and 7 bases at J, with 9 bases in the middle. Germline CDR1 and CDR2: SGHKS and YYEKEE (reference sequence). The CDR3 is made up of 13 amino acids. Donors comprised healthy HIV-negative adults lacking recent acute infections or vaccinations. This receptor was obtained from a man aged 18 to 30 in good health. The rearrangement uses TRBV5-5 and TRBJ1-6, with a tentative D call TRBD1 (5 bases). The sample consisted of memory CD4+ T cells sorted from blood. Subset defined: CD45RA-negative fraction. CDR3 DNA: TGTGCCAGCAGCACAACAGGAAATTCACCCCTCCACTTT. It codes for CASSTTGNSPLHF.